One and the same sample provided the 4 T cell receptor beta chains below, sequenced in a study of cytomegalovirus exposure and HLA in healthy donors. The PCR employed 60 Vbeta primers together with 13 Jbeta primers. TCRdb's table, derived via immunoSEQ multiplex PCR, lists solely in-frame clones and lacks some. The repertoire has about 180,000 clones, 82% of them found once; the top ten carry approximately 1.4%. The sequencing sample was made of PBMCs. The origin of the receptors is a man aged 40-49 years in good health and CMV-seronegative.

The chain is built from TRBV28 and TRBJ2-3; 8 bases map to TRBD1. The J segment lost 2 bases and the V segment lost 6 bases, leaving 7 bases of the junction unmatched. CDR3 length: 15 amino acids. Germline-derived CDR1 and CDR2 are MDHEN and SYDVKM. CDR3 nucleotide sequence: TGTGCCAGCAGCCGCGGACAGGGCGACACAGATACGCAGTATTTT. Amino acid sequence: CASSRGQGDTDTQYF. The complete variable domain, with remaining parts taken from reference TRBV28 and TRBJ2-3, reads DVKVTQSSRYLVKRTGEKVFLECVQDMDHENMFWYRQDPGLGLRLIYFSYDVKMKEKGDIPEGYSVSREKKERFSLILESASTNQTSMYLCASSRGQGDTDTQYFGPGTRLTVL.

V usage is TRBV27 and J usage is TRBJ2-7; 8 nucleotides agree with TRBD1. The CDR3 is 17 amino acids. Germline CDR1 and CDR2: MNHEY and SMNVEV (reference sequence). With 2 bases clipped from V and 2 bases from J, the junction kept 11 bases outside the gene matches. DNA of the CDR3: TGTGCCAGCAGTTTAGGTCCCGGGACAGGTCTACCCTACGAGCAGTACTTC. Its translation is CASSLGPGTGLPYEQYF.

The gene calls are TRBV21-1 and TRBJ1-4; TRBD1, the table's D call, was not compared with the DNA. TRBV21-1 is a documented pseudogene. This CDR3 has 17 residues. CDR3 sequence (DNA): TGTGCCAGCAGCAGGCAGGGCAAATTTACAACTAATGAAAAACTGTTTTTT. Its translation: CASSRQGKFTTNEKLFF.

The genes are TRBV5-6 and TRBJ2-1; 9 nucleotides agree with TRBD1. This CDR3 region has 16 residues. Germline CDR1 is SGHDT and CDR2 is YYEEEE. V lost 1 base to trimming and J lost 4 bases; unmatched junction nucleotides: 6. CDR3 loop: CASSLSIGQGYNEQFF. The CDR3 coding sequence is TGTGCCAGCAGCTTGAGCATCGGACAGGGGTACAATGAGCAGTTCTTC. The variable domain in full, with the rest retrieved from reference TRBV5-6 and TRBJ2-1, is DAGVTQSPTHLIKTRGQQVTLRCSPKSGHDTVSWYQQALGQGPQFIFQYYEEEERQRGNFPDRFSGHQFPNYSSELNVNALLLGDSALYLCASSLSIGQGYNEQFFGPGTRLTVL.